This is a list of T cell receptor beta chains from one sample in a study of T cells after yellow fever vaccination. TCRdb reanalysed the 5' RACE reads using MiXCR and keeps one entry per CDR3 protein. The sample contains a few hundred thousand distinct CDR3 sequences, roughly 6.8% of which appear only once. The sample here was PBMCs, taken about 41 days after the first yellow fever vaccination. These receptors were obtained from a young man who received the YFV17D yellow fever vaccine. CDR3s include the opening cysteine and the closing phenylalanine or tryptophan. Each record gives: V gene, clone size, J gene, D gene, CDR3 protein, CDR3 DNA. D genes are given only for firm matches. Not all rows give a size; the values are once, few, many and, for expanded clones, a class.

v_call: TRBV10-3; clone_size: many; j_call: TRBJ2-7; d_call: -; cdr3_aa: CASIPGRQTYEQYF; cdr3_nt: TGTGCCAGCATTCCGGGGCGGCAAACCTACGAGCAGTACTTC
v_call: TRBV6-5; clone_size: -; j_call: TRBJ1-2; d_call: -; cdr3_aa: CASSSLRGAGYGYTF; cdr3_nt: TGTGCCAGCAGTTCCTTGAGGGGCGCGGGCTATGGCTACACCTTC
v_call: TRBV6-4; clone_size: -; j_call: TRBJ2-5; d_call: TRBD1; cdr3_aa: CASRPTGQGKETQYF; cdr3_nt: TGTGCCAGCAGACCAACCGGACAGGGGAAAGAGACCCAGTACTTC
v_call: TRBV4-3; clone_size: -; j_call: TRBJ2-1; d_call: TRBD2; cdr3_aa: CASSQGLAGYNEQFF; cdr3_nt: TGCGCCAGCAGCCAAGGGCTAGCGGGGTACAATGAGCAGTTCTTC
v_call: TRBV6-1; clone_size: -; j_call: TRBJ2-3; d_call: -; cdr3_aa: CASRSRTSTDTQYF; cdr3_nt: TGTGCCAGCAGGTCCCGCACTAGCACAGATACGCAGTATTTT
v_call: TRBV11-2; clone_size: -; j_call: TRBJ2-5; d_call: -; cdr3_aa: CASSLGDRLLETQYF; cdr3_nt: TGTGCCAGCAGCTTAGGCGACAGGCTCCTAGAGACCCAGTACTTC
v_call: TRBV5-1; clone_size: few; j_call: TRBJ1-1; d_call: TRBD1; cdr3_aa: CASSLARTGGAFF; cdr3_nt: TGCGCCAGCAGCTTGGCCAGGACAGGGGGAGCTTTCTTT
v_call: TRBV3-1; clone_size: -; j_call: TRBJ2-3; d_call: -; cdr3_aa: CASSSRLEGLSDTQYF; cdr3_nt: TGTGCCAGCAGCTCCCGACTAGAAGGGTTATCGGATACGCAGTATTTT
v_call: TRBV5-1; clone_size: few; j_call: TRBJ2-1; d_call: -; cdr3_aa: CASSGLSGVENEQFF; cdr3_nt: TGCGCCAGCAGCGGCCTTTCTGGGGTGGAAAATGAGCAGTTCTTC
v_call: TRBV4-3; clone_size: -; j_call: TRBJ2-1; d_call: -; cdr3_aa: CASSQDFSRPSPSYNEQFF; cdr3_nt: TGCGCCAGCAGCCAAGATTTTTCCCGACCGTCACCCTCCTACAATGAGCAGTTCTTC
v_call: TRBV5-5; clone_size: few; j_call: TRBJ1-2; d_call: -; cdr3_aa: CASSRAGEPGPYGYTF; cdr3_nt: TGTGCCAGCAGCCGGGCGGGCGAACCCGGACCCTATGGCTACACCTTC
v_call: TRBV20-1; clone_size: few; j_call: TRBJ1-2; d_call: -; cdr3_aa: CSASPIGGGYTF; cdr3_nt: TGCAGTGCTAGCCCCATCGGGGGTGGCTACACCTTC
v_call: TRBV12-3/TRBV12-4; clone_size: -; j_call: TRBJ1-6; d_call: -; cdr3_aa: CASSPFGRRNSPLHF; cdr3_nt: TGTGCCAGCAGCCCTTTCGGACGGCGAAATTCACCCCTCCACTTT
v_call: TRBV28; clone_size: few; j_call: TRBJ1-2; d_call: -; cdr3_aa: CASINSGTYGYTF; cdr3_nt: TGTGCCAGCATCAATTCAGGGACATATGGCTACACCTTC
v_call: TRBV5-1; clone_size: -; j_call: TRBJ2-7; d_call: TRBD2; cdr3_aa: CASSSGTSGGSPIYEQYF; cdr3_nt: TGCGCCAGCAGCTCTGGGACTAGCGGGGGGTCCCCAATCTACGAGCAGTACTTC
v_call: TRBV5-1; clone_size: many; j_call: TRBJ2-5; d_call: TRBD1; cdr3_aa: CASSLNTGDRETQYF; cdr3_nt: TGCGCCAGCAGCTTAAACACAGGGGACCGGGAGACCCAGTACTTC
v_call: TRBV30; clone_size: -; j_call: TRBJ2-1; d_call: TRBD2; cdr3_aa: CAWKLLAGGSDEQFF; cdr3_nt: TGTGCCTGGAAACTACTGGCGGGGGGTAGTGATGAGCAGTTCTTC
v_call: TRBV24-1; clone_size: -; j_call: TRBJ2-3; d_call: -; cdr3_aa: CATAPTEGGTQYF; cdr3_nt: TGTGCCACCGCCCCGACGGAGGGGGGAACGCAGTATTTT
v_call: TRBV6-2/TRBV6-3; clone_size: -; j_call: TRBJ2-1; d_call: -; cdr3_aa: CASSQPSGSSLNEQFF; cdr3_nt: TGTGCCAGCAGTCAACCCTCTGGTTCTTCCCTCAATGAGCAGTTCTTC
v_call: TRBV7-2; clone_size: -; j_call: TRBJ2-5; d_call: -; cdr3_aa: CASSLRYETQYF; cdr3_nt: TGTGCCAGCAGCTTAAGATACGAGACCCAGTACTTC
v_call: TRBV5-4; clone_size: -; j_call: TRBJ2-3; d_call: -; cdr3_aa: CASSLAGSADTQYF; cdr3_nt: TGTGCCAGCAGCTTGGCGGGGAGCGCAGATACGCAGTATTTT
v_call: TRBV28; clone_size: many; j_call: TRBJ1-3; d_call: -; cdr3_aa: CASSLGGASGNTIYF; cdr3_nt: TGTGCCAGCAGTTTAGGGGGCGCCTCGGGAAACACCATATATTTT
v_call: TRBV7-2; clone_size: -; j_call: TRBJ2-6; d_call: -; cdr3_aa: CASSLTGAVASGANVLTF; cdr3_nt: TGTGCCAGCAGCTTAACGGGGGCTGTGGCCTCTGGGGCCAACGTCCTGACTTTC
v_call: TRBV27; clone_size: few; j_call: TRBJ2-3; d_call: -; cdr3_aa: CASSPRASWSTDTQYF; cdr3_nt: TGTGCCAGCAGTCCCCGGGCTAGCTGGAGCACAGATACGCAGTATTTT
v_call: TRBV4-2; clone_size: -; j_call: TRBJ1-1; d_call: TRBD1; cdr3_aa: CASSQGTGGVVNTEAFF; cdr3_nt: TGTGCCAGCAGCCAAGGGACAGGGGGCGTTGTGAACACTGAAGCTTTCTTT
v_call: TRBV18; clone_size: few; j_call: TRBJ2-1; d_call: TRBD1; cdr3_aa: CASSIRQGARYSYNEQFF; cdr3_nt: TGTGCCAGCTCAATCAGACAGGGCGCCAGATACTCCTACAATGAGCAGTTCTTC
v_call: TRBV19; clone_size: few; j_call: TRBJ2-7; d_call: TRBD1; cdr3_aa: CASSLTGTAYEQYF; cdr3_nt: TGTGCCAGTAGTCTTACCGGGACAGCGTACGAGCAGTACTTC
v_call: TRBV7-2; clone_size: -; j_call: TRBJ2-2; d_call: -; cdr3_aa: CASSARTAGELFF; cdr3_nt: TGTGCCAGCAGCGCTAGGACTGCCGGGGAGCTGTTTTTT
v_call: TRBV7-9; clone_size: -; j_call: TRBJ2-7; d_call: -; cdr3_aa: CASSLIIDEQYF; cdr3_nt: TGTGCCAGCAGCTTAATTATAGACGAGCAGTACTTC
v_call: TRBV7-3; clone_size: few; j_call: TRBJ2-3; d_call: TRBD2; cdr3_aa: CASSFRGVVADTQYF; cdr3_nt: TGTGCCAGCAGCTTTCGGGGGGTGGTTGCAGATACGCAGTATTTT
v_call: TRBV5-5; clone_size: -; j_call: TRBJ1-1; d_call: -; cdr3_aa: CASSHPGDTEAFF; cdr3_nt: TGTGCCAGCAGCCATCCAGGGGACACTGAAGCTTTCTTT
v_call: TRBV6-5; clone_size: few; j_call: TRBJ2-1; d_call: -; cdr3_aa: CASSTGAANNEQFF; cdr3_nt: TGTGCCAGCAGTACCGGGGCTGCTAACAATGAGCAGTTCTTC
v_call: TRBV20-1; clone_size: -; j_call: TRBJ1-1; d_call: -; cdr3_aa: CSAGAEWNTEAFF; cdr3_nt: TGCAGTGCCGGAGCGGAGTGGAACACTGAAGCTTTCTTT
v_call: TRBV11-1; clone_size: few; j_call: TRBJ2-3; d_call: TRBD2; cdr3_aa: CASSLTETGTSLFGGTQYF; cdr3_nt: TGTGCCAGCAGCTTAACTGAAACCGGGACTAGCCTTTTCGGAGGTACGCAGTATTTT
v_call: TRBV12-3/TRBV12-4; clone_size: -; j_call: TRBJ1-3; d_call: -; cdr3_aa: CASRPPGNTIYF; cdr3_nt: TGTGCCAGCAGACCCCCCGGGAACACCATATATTTT
v_call: TRBV3-1; clone_size: -; j_call: TRBJ1-2; d_call: -; cdr3_aa: CASSQEGGFRGYTF; cdr3_nt: TGTGCCAGCAGCCAAGAGGGGGGTTTTCGTGGCTACACCTTC
v_call: TRBV20-1; clone_size: few; j_call: TRBJ2-6; d_call: -; cdr3_aa: CSAEQDSGANVLTF; cdr3_nt: TGCAGTGCCGAACAGGACTCTGGGGCCAACGTCCTGACTTTC
v_call: TRBV20-1; clone_size: many; j_call: TRBJ2-7; d_call: TRBD2; cdr3_aa: CSASLRGRPYEQYF; cdr3_nt: TGCAGTGCTAGTCTCCGCGGGAGACCCTACGAGCAGTACTTC
v_call: TRBV27; clone_size: few; j_call: TRBJ1-3; d_call: TRBD1; cdr3_aa: CASSRTGGFAGNTIYF; cdr3_nt: TGTGCCAGCAGTAGGACAGGGGGCTTCGCCGGAAACACCATATATTTT
v_call: TRBV6-4; clone_size: -; j_call: TRBJ2-5; d_call: -; cdr3_aa: CASSDLLQETQYF; cdr3_nt: TGTGCCAGCAGTGACCTTCTACAAGAGACCCAGTACTTC
v_call: TRBV10-3; clone_size: many; j_call: TRBJ2-3; d_call: TRBD2; cdr3_aa: CAMGRGAQYF; cdr3_nt: TGTGCCATGGGGCGGGGGGCGCAGTATTTT
v_call: TRBV6-1; clone_size: -; j_call: TRBJ2-3; d_call: -; cdr3_aa: CASSSYRDSGTDTQYF; cdr3_nt: TGTGCCAGCAGCTCCTACCGGGACTCGGGCACAGATACGCAGTATTTT
v_call: TRBV28; clone_size: few; j_call: TRBJ2-1; d_call: -; cdr3_aa: CASSLSSRTPKNEQFF; cdr3_nt: TGTGCCAGCAGTTTATCGTCTCGGACGCCCAAGAATGAGCAGTTCTTC
v_call: TRBV5-8; clone_size: many; j_call: TRBJ2-3; d_call: -; cdr3_aa: CASSWGAGTDTQYF; cdr3_nt: TGCGCCAGCAGCTGGGGGGCCGGGACAGATACGCAGTATTTT
v_call: TRBV24-1; clone_size: many; j_call: TRBJ2-3; d_call: -; cdr3_aa: CATSDSAQWGNTQYF; cdr3_nt: TGTGCCACCAGTGATTCGGCGCAGTGGGGAAATACGCAGTATTTT
v_call: TRBV6-2/TRBV6-3; clone_size: -; j_call: TRBJ2-1; d_call: TRBD1; cdr3_aa: CASSYGTAYNEQFF; cdr3_nt: TGTGCCAGCAGTTACGGGACAGCCTACAATGAGCAGTTCTTC
v_call: TRBV5-4; clone_size: -; j_call: TRBJ2-3; d_call: -; cdr3_aa: CASSLRAGSGDTQYF; cdr3_nt: TGTGCCAGCAGCCTCCGGGCCGGAAGCGGAGATACGCAGTATTTT
v_call: TRBV12-3/TRBV12-4; clone_size: -; j_call: TRBJ1-2; d_call: -; cdr3_aa: CASSLDDYRYTF; cdr3_nt: TGTGCCAGCAGTTTGGATGACTATCGCTACACCTTC
v_call: TRBV5-1; clone_size: few; j_call: TRBJ1-4; d_call: TRBD1; cdr3_aa: CASKLQGDEKLFF; cdr3_nt: TGCGCCAGCAAGCTCCAGGGGGATGAAAAACTGTTTTTT
v_call: TRBV5-1; clone_size: -; j_call: TRBJ2-1; d_call: -; cdr3_aa: CASSSRTQTLSSYNEQFF; cdr3_nt: TGCGCCAGCAGCTCACGCACACAGACGTTAAGCTCCTACAATGAGCAGTTCTTC
v_call: TRBV6-2/TRBV6-3; clone_size: many; j_call: TRBJ2-4; d_call: -; cdr3_aa: CASSTRELAKNIQYF; cdr3_nt: TGTGCCAGCAGTACCCGGGAGCTAGCCAAAAACATTCAGTACTTC
v_call: TRBV27; clone_size: few; j_call: TRBJ2-1; d_call: TRBD2; cdr3_aa: CASSFPPGLAGKVEQFF; cdr3_nt: TGTGCCAGCAGTTTTCCCCCTGGGCTAGCGGGGAAGGTTGAGCAGTTCTTC
v_call: TRBV2; clone_size: -; j_call: TRBJ2-2; d_call: TRBD2; cdr3_aa: CASNRGLAAGELFF; cdr3_nt: TGTGCCAGCAACCGGGGACTAGCTGCGGGGGAGCTGTTTTTT
v_call: TRBV29-1; clone_size: -; j_call: TRBJ2-3; d_call: -; cdr3_aa: CSVELSKGTDTQYF; cdr3_nt: TGCAGCGTTGAATTGTCAAAGGGGACAGATACGCAGTATTTT
v_call: TRBV3-1; clone_size: once; j_call: TRBJ2-7; d_call: -; cdr3_aa: CASSQERGWSYEQYF; cdr3_nt: TGTGCCTCCAGCCAAGAAAGAGGGTGGAGCTACGAGCAGTACTTC
v_call: TRBV20-1; clone_size: few; j_call: TRBJ1-2; d_call: -; cdr3_aa: CSARDRDRVDYGYTF; cdr3_nt: TGCAGTGCTAGAGATCGAGATAGGGTCGACTATGGCTACACCTTC
v_call: TRBV20-1; clone_size: -; j_call: TRBJ2-1; d_call: TRBD1; cdr3_aa: CSARPLDRGNEQFF; cdr3_nt: TGCAGTGCTAGACCCCTGGACAGGGGCAATGAGCAGTTCTTC
v_call: TRBV3-1; clone_size: -; j_call: TRBJ2-5; d_call: -; cdr3_aa: CASRKEGEQETQYF; cdr3_nt: TGTGCCAGCAGAAAGGAGGGAGAACAAGAGACCCAGTACTTC
v_call: TRBV4-3; clone_size: -; j_call: TRBJ2-5; d_call: -; cdr3_aa: CASSQGGRGRYQETQYF; cdr3_nt: TGCGCCAGCAGCCAAGGAGGGCGGGGCCGGTACCAAGAGACCCAGTACTTC
v_call: TRBV7-2; clone_size: few; j_call: TRBJ2-3; d_call: -; cdr3_aa: CASSFPRFTGSTDTQYF; cdr3_nt: TGTGCCAGCAGCTTTCCTCGATTTACAGGGAGCACAGATACGCAGTATTTT